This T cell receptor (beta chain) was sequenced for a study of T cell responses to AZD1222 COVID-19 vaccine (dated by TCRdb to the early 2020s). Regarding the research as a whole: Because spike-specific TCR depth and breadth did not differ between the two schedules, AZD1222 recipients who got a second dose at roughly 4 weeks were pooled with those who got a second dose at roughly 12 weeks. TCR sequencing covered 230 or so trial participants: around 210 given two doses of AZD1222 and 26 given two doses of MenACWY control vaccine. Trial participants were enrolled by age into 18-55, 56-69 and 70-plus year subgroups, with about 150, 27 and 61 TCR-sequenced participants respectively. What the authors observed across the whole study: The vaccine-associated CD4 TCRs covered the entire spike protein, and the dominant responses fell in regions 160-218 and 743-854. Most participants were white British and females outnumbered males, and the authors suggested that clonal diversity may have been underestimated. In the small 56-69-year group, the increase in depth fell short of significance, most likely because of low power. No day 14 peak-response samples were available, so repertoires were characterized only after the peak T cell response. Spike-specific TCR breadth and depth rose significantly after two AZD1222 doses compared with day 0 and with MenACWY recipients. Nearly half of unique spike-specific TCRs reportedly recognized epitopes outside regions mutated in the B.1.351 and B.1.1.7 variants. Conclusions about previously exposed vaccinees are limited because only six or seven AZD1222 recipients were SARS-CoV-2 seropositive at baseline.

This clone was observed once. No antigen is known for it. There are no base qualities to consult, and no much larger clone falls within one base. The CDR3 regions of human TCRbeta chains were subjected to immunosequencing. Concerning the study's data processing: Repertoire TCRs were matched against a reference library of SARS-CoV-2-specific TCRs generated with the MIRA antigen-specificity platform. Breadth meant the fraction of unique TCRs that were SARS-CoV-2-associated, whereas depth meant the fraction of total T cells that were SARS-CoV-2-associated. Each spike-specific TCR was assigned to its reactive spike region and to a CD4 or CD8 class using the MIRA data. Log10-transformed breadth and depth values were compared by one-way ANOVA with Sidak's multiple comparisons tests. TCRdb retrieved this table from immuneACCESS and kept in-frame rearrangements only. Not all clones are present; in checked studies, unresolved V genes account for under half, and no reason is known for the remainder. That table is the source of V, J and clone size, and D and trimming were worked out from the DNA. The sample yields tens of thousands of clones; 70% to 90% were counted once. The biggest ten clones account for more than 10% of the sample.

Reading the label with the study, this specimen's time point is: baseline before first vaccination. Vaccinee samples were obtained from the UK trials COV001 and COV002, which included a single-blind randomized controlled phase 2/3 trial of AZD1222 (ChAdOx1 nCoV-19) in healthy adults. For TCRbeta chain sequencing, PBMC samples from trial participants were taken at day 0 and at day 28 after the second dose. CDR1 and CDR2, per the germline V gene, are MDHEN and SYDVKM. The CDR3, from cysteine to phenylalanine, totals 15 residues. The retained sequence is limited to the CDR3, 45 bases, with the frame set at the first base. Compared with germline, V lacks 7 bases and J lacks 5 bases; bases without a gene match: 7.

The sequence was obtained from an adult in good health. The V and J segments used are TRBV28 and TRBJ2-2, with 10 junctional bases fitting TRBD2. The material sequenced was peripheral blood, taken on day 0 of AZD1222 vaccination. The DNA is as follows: TGTGCCAGCATTATAGCGGGGGGAAAGACCGGGGAGCTGTTTTTT. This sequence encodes CASIIAGGKTGELFF.